This record looks at one T cell receptor (beta chain) sequence and its context. This sample is part of a study of cytomegalovirus exposure and HLA in healthy donors. This PCR relied on a set of 60 Vbeta primers and 13 Jbeta primers. The assay was immunoSEQ multiplex PCR, and TCRdb's table has in-frame clones only and misses some. Of under 150,000 clones in the sample, 83% were seen once. CDR1 is SNHLY, CDR2 FYNNEI, per germline. The V segment lost 9 bases and the J segment 2 bases; nucleotides outside the gene matches: 0. CDR3 length equals 13 residues. The chain combines TRBV2 with TRBJ2-1; TRBD2 aligns across 11 bases. Material: PBMCs. This clonotype originated in a girl aged 2-9 years in good health and CMV-seronegative. CDR3 DNA: TGTGCCAGTAGCGGGAGGGCCTACAATGAGCAGTTCTTC. Protein product: CASSGRAYNEQFF. Looking up the rest from reference TRBV2 and TRBJ2-1 gives the full variable domain: EPEVTQTPSHQVTQMGQEVILRCVPISNHLYFYWYRQILGQKVEFLVSFYNNEISEKSEIFDDQFSVERPDGSNFTLKIRSTKLEDSAMYFCASSGRAYNEQFFGPGTRLTVL.